This T cell receptor beta chain was recorded in a study of blood T cell repertoires in COVID-19. Study overall: Donors in the United States, Italy and Spain gave samples during acute or convalescent COVID-19.

Trimming at V came to 11 bases and at J to 2 bases, leaving 6 bases not matched to a gene. Germline lookup yields CDR1 MDHEN and CDR2 SYDVKM. The CDR3 length is 14 residues. TCRdb keeps only in-frame clones here, not all; method: immunoSEQ multiplex PCR. The sample includes 95,000 to 150,000 clones, more than 75% of them seen just once. The sample comprised peripheral blood. The chain combines TRBV28 with TRBJ1-3; the match to TRBD1 covers 10 bases. This clonotype was sampled from a woman aged 70-85 years with acute or convalescent COVID-19. The CDR3 loop is CAGGTGAAGNTIYF. CDR3 bases: TGTGCCGGGGGGACAGGGGCGGCTGGAAACACCATATATTTT.